What follows are 27 T cell receptor beta chains derived from one specimen sequenced in a study of human T cells and chemical hapten exposure. TCRdb processed the RACE reads anew with MiXCR; each CDR3 protein has one entry. The top ten clones hold 1.2% of a sample with under 300,000 distinct CDR3 sequences, around 7% of them seen once. Time point indicated: pre-sensitization, week 0. As to treatment: therapeutic diphenylcyclopropenone sensitization with weekly scalp DPC. The source material was whole blood, sampled in connection with sensitization to the hapten diphenylcyclopropenone (DPC). The receptors derive from a man younger than 30 with alopecia areata. Some clones in this sample may be carry-over from other donors' samples.

This clonotype has just a few counts. The chain links TRBV16 to TRBJ1-1; perhaps TRBD1 as D (5 bases). V shed 0 bases and J shed 4 bases, with 12 bases lying between them. In germline, CDR1 is KGHSY, CDR2 FQNENV. The CDR3 covers 15 residues. For the CDR3, the DNA is TGTGCCAGCAGCCAATCGTTGACAGAGACCACTGAAGCTTTCTTT. Its protein product is CASSQSLTETTEAFF.

Only a few counts were recorded for this clonotype. The V gene is TRBV12-3 or TRBV12-4, the J gene TRBJ1-1, with 7 bases fitting TRBD1. J was trimmed by 6 bases and V by 5 bases; bases with no gene match: 9. The CDR3 is 14 amino acids. In DNA form, the CDR3 reads TGTGCCAGCAGTCCTTATAGGGACAGTTCTGAAGCTTTCTTT. Amino acid sequence: CASSPYRDSSEAFF.

This sequence joins TRBV3-1 and TRBJ2-1; the match to TRBD1 covers 7 bases. Germline loops: CDR1 LGHDT, CDR2 YNNKEL (reference sequence). This CDR3 contains 19 residues. V was clipped by 0 bases and J by 1 base; unmatched bases: 12. The CDR3 coding sequence is TGTGCCAGCAGCCAAGACGGTTGGGGATCCAGGGGGTCCTACAATGAGCAGTTCTTC. The encoded protein is CASSQDGWGSRGSYNEQFF.

This clonotype showed up just a few times. The chain couples TRBV11-2 to TRBJ1-2, with D possibly matching TRBD1 (5 bases). The germline CDR1 and CDR2 sequences are SGHAT and FQNNGV. The CDR3 runs to 16 residues. V lost 5 bases and J lost 4, with 20 bases in between. DNA of the CDR3: TGTGCCAGCAGCCCCGTGATAGACAGCCTTAGCTATGGCTACACCTTC. Translated, it gives CASSPVIDSLSYGYTF.

This clonotype was counted many times. J is TRBJ2-7 and V is TRBV9; D gene unclear. Germline V lookup: CDR1 SGDLS, CDR2 YYNGEE. The CDR3 covers 8 residues. Trimming stripped 9 bases from V and 4 bases from J, with 2 bases between. The DNA of the CDR3 is TGTGCCACTTACGAGCAGTACGTC. Translated: CATYEQYV.

This clonotype was seen only a few times. The chain's CDR3 is CASSTREGGDTEAFF. CDR3 nucleotides: TGTGCCAGCTCAACCCGGGAAGGAGGTGACACTGAAGCTTTCTTT. The V and J genes are TRBV18 and TRBJ1-1; D uncertain. The CDR3 length is 15 residues. Per germline, CDR1 KGHSH and CDR2 LQKENI. V gave up 5 bases and J gave up 3 bases, with 16 bases separating them. Looking up the rest from reference TRBV18 and TRBJ1-1 gives the full variable domain: NAGVMQNPRHLVRRRGQEARLRCSPMKGHSHVYWYRQLPEEGLKFMVYLQKENIIDESGMPKERFSAEFPKEGPSILRIQQVVRGDSAAYFCASSTREGGDTEAFFGQGTRLTVV.

This clonotype was observed a few times. The chain has TRBV7-6 and TRBJ1-1; D is possibly TRBD1 (5 bases). Germline V gene lookup returns CDR1 SGHVS and CDR2 FNYEAQ. Trimming left V 2 bases short and J 7 bases short, with 14 bases between. This CDR3 has 14 amino acids. The CDR3: CASSLRQGDREAFF. The DNA for the CDR3 is TGTGCCAGCAGCTTAAGGCAGGGTGATCGTGAAGCTTTCTTT.

This clonotype has a handful of counts. V gene TRBV4-3 combines with J gene TRBJ2-7; TRBD2 might be the D (6 bases). Germline V gene lookup returns CDR1 LGHNA and CDR2 YSLEER. The V end lost 2 bases, the J end lost 4 bases, and 18 bases lay between the germline ends. The CDR3 is made up of 16 amino acids. The CDR3 DNA reads as TGCGCCAGCAGCCAAAACCCGGGACTTGCGAGATACGAGCAGTACTTC. This encodes CASSQNPGLARYEQYF.

This clonotype was found many times. This sequence joins TRBV7-2 and TRBJ2-7; the match to TRBD1 covers 8 bases. Per the germline V gene, CDR1 is SGHTA and CDR2 is FQGNSA. V lost 5 bases, J lost 2 bases, and 5 bases stayed unmatched. The CDR3 totals 14 residues. The CDR3 spells CASSIQGAPYEQYF. The DNA for the CDR3 is TGTGCCAGCAGCATCCAGGGGGCCCCCTACGAGCAGTACTTC.

This clonotype was picked up many times. The V gene is TRBV12-3 or TRBV12-4, the J gene TRBJ1-1; D is perhaps TRBD1 (6 bases). V lost 6 bases to trimming and J lost 2 bases, with 10 bases between them. The CDR3 spans 13 residues. The CDR3 is CASRETGNTEAFF. Here the CDR3 DNA reads TGTGCCAGCAGGGAGACAGGTAACACTGAAGCTTTCTTT.

This clonotype showed up just a few times. The chain links TRBV4-1 to TRBJ1-1, with 9 bases fitting TRBD1. Germline V gene lookup returns CDR1 MGHRA and CDR2 YSYEKL. V shed 1 base, J shed 5 bases, and the junction held 5 bases outside the gene matches. The CDR3 sequence is 15 residues long. The CDR3 DNA reads TGCGCCAGCAGCCAAGTTTTACAGGGGGCGACTGAAGCTTTCTTT. This sequence encodes CASSQVLQGATEAFF.

V usage is TRBV6-5 and J usage is TRBJ2-7; D is uncertain. Germline-derived CDR1 and CDR2 are MNHEY and SVGAGI. This CDR3 contains 9 residues. Trimming took off 2 bases at V and 12 bases at J, with 5 bases between the two ends. CDR3 protein: CASSYLSYV. The CDR3 DNA is TGTGCCAGCAGTTACCTTTCGTACGTC.

J is TRBJ2-2 and V is TRBV2; a possible D gene is TRBD2 (6 bases). The V end lost 6 bases, the J end lost 7 bases, and 12 bases lay between the germline ends. This CDR3 is 13 amino acids long. Per germline, CDR1 SNHLY and CDR2 FYNNEI. CDR3 amino acids: CASRTSLSGELFF. The CDR3 nucleotides read TGTGCCAGCAGGACTAGTCTCAGCGGGGAGCTGTTTTTT.

This clonotype showed up just a few times. The chain combines TRBV2 with TRBJ2-3; no definite D call. The CDR3 sequence is 11 residues long. Trimming removed 6 bases at V and 5 bases at J, with 6 bases between. Germline lookup yields CDR1 SNHLY and CDR2 FYNNEI. The CDR3 nucleotides are TGTGCCAGCAGGAATATAGATACGCAGTATTTT. Its protein is CASRNIDTQYF.

This clonotype was seen a handful of times. The V call is TRBV2, the J call TRBJ1-4; TRBD1 might be the D (5 bases). The CDR3 loop spans 14 amino acids. Per germline, CDR1 SNHLY and CDR2 FYNNEI. Trimming stripped 6 bases from V and 8 bases from J, with 16 bases between. The CDR3 region has the DNA TGTGCCAGCAGGATACAGGTTTCGGGAGAAAAACTGTTTTTT. Amino acids: CASRIQVSGEKLFF.

The gene calls are TRBV7-9 and TRBJ1-2; 8 nucleotides match TRBD1. V lost 5 bases and J lost 4; bases outside the gene matches: 9. Per germline, CDR1 SEHNR and CDR2 FQNEAQ (reference sequence). This CDR3 is built from 15 residues. CDR3: CASSLTLTGVYGYTF. CDR3 DNA: TGTGCCAGCAGCCTAACCTTGACAGGGGTCTATGGCTACACCTTC.

This clonotype was seen only a few times. The chain combines TRBV6-5 with TRBJ1-2; no clear D gene. V gave up 5 bases and J gave up 2 bases, with 9 bases separating them. CDR3 length: 13 amino acids. The V gene's germline CDR1 is MNHEY and CDR2 SVGAGI. In nucleotides, the CDR3 is TGTGCCAGCAGTCGGAGTGTCAACTATGGCTACACCTTC. It codes for CASSRSVNYGYTF.

This clonotype was counted many times. The V gene is TRBV10-3, the J gene TRBJ2-7; TRBD1 matches at 10 bases. After removal of 4 bases from V and 1 base from J, the junction contained 4 bases not matched to a gene. From germline, CDR1 is ENHRY and CDR2 SYGVKD. CDR3 length equals 15 residues. Written as DNA, the CDR3 is TGTGCCATCAGTGGAGGGGACAGGGGTTCCTACGAGCAGTACGTC. Translated: CAISGGDRGSYEQYV.

This clonotype was seen only a few times. The chain has TRBV5-4 and TRBJ2-3, with 8 bases lining up with TRBD1. Germline lookup yields CDR1 SGHNT and CDR2 YYREEE (reference sequence). CDR3 length equals 15 residues. V lost 0 bases, J lost 4 bases, and 4 bases stayed unmatched. The CDR3 protein is CASSLVTGGADTQYF. CDR3 nucleotide sequence: TGTGCCAGCAGCTTGGTTACAGGGGGTGCAGATACGCAGTATTTT.

J is TRBJ1-6 and V is TRBV6-1; 9 bases line up with TRBD1. The trim removed 6 bases at V and 10 bases at J, leaving 7 bases unmatched. CDR1 and CDR2 from the germline V gene are MNHNS and SASEGT. This CDR3 has 14 amino acids. The CDR3 reads CASSRDRGESPLHF. CDR3 DNA sequence: TGTGCCAGCAGCCGAGACAGGGGGGAGTCACCCCTCCACTTT.

The CDR3 DNA is TGCAGTGCTAACCGGGACACTGGGGAGACCCAGTACTTC. Translation gives CSANRDTGETQYF. The chain carries TRBV20-1 and TRBJ2-5, with D possibly TRBD1 on 6 matching bases. Per the germline V gene, CDR1 is DFQATT and CDR2 is SNEGSKA (reference sequence). Trimming cost V 4 bases and J 5 bases, with 14 bases left between them. CDR3 length: 13 amino acids.

The sample holds many counts of this clonotype. The chain carries TRBV4-1 and TRBJ2-1; 7 bases align to TRBD1. V lost 2 bases to trimming and J lost 3 bases; unmatched junction nucleotides: 13. This CDR3 contains 18 residues. Germline lookup yields CDR1 MGHRA and CDR2 YSYEKL. This CDR3 is CASSQNKPRDSIYNEQFF. CDR3 in DNA: TGCGCCAGCAGCCAAAATAAACCCCGGGACAGCATCTACAATGAGCAGTTCTTC.

In this sample, this clonotype turned up a few times. The chain joins TRBV7-2 to TRBJ1-2; 7 positions agree with TRBD1. CDR1 and CDR2 from the germline V gene are SGHTA and FQGNSA. This CDR3 contains 16 residues. V lost 2 bases to trimming and J lost 6 bases; unmatched junction nucleotides: 12. CDR3 DNA: TGTGCCAGCAGCTTATATAAAAGGGGGCGAAAGGATGGCTACACCTTC. Its protein is CASSLYKRGRKDGYTF.

This clonotype was seen more than once but under ten times. V gene TRBV5-1 combines with J gene TRBJ2-6; D not certain. Germline CDR1 is SGHRS and CDR2 is YFSETQ. This CDR3 has 17 residues. The V end lost 4 bases, the J end lost 0 bases, and 14 bases lay between the germline ends. This CDR3 reads CASSRTRASSGANVLTF. The CDR3 bases are TGCGCCAGCAGCCGAACTCGGGCGAGCTCTGGGGCCAACGTCCTGACTTTC.

The CDR3 DNA is TGTGCCAGCAGTTCTCCGGGACTGGGGAGCGAATGGGAGACCCAGTACTTC. As protein: CASSSPGLGSEWETQYF. The J gene is TRBJ2-5, the V gene TRBV12-3 or TRBV12-4; D is possibly TRBD2 (6 bases). CDR3 length: 17 amino acids. Trimming pared 4 bases from V and 5 bases from J, leaving 23 bases between.

The table lists this clonotype with many counts. This chain links TRBV5-1 with TRBJ1-1; D remains unclear. CDR1 and CDR2 from the germline V gene are SGHRS and YFSETQ. The ends were cut back, 5 bases at V and 4 bases at J, with 12 bases in the middle. CDR3 length: 13 residues. This chain's CDR3 is CASRVSGGTEAFF. The CDR3, as DNA: TGCGCCAGCAGAGTCTCAGGCGGCACTGAAGCTTTCTTT.

The genes are TRBV12-3 or TRBV12-4 and TRBJ1-3; 7 bases agree with TRBD1. V shed 3 bases, J shed 5 bases, and the junction held 4 bases outside the gene matches. The CDR3 consists of 14 residues. The CDR3 loop reads CASSFPGQRNTIYF. Here the CDR3 DNA reads TGTGCCAGCAGTTTTCCGGGACAGCGAAACACCATATATTTT.